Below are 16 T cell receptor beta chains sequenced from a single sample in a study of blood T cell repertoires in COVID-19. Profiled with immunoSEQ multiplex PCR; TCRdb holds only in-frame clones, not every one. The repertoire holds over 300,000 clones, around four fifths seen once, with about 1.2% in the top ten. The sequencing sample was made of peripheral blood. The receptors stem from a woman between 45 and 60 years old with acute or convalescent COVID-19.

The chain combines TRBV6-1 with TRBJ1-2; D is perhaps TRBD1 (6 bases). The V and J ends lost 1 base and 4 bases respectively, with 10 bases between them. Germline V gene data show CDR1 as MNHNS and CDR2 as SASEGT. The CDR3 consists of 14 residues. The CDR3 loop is CASSEGVGGYGYTF. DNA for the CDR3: TGTGCCAGCAGTGAAGGGGTAGGGGGCTATGGCTACACCTTC.

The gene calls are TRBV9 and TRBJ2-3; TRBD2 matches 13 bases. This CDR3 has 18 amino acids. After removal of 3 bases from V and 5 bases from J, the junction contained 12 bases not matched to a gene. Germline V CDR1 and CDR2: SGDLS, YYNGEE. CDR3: CASSAPLAGGPRGDTQYF. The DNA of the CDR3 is TGTGCCAGCAGCGCGCCACTAGCGGGGGGGCCCAGGGGAGATACGCAGTATTTT.

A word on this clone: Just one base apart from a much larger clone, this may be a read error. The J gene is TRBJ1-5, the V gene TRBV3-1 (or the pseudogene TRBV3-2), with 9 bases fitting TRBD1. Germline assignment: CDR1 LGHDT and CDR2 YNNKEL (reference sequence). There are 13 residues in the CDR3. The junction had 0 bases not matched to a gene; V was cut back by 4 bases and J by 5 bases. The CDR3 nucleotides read TGTGCCAGCAGCCGGGACAGGGATCAGCCCCAGCATTTT. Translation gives CASSRDRDQPQHF.

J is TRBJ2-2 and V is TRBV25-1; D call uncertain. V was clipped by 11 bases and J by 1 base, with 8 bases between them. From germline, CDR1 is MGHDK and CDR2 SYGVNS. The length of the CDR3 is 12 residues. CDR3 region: CASERNTGELFF. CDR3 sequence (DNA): TGTGCCTCGGAGAGGAACACCGGGGAGCTGTTTTTT.

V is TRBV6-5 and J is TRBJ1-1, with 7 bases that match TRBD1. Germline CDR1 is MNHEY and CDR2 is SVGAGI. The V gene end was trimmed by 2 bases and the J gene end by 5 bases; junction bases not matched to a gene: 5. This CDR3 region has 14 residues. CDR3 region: CASSYDRVRTEAFF. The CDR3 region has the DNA TGTGCCAGCAGTTACGACAGGGTGAGGACTGAAGCTTTCTTT.

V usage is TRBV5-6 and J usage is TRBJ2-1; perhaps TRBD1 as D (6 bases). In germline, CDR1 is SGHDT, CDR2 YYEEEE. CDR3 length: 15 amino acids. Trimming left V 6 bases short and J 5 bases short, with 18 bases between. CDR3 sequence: CASNKHLTGDNEQFF. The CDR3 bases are TGTGCCAGCAACAAGCACCTGACAGGAGACAATGAGCAGTTCTTC.

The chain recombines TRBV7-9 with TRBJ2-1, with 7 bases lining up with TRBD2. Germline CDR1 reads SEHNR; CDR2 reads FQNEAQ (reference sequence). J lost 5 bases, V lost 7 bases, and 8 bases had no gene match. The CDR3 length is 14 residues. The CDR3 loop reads CASTRDYPHNEQFF. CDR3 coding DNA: TGTGCCAGCACCCGGGACTACCCCCACAATGAGCAGTTCTTC. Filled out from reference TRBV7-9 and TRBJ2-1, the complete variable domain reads DTGVSQNPRHKITKRGQNVTFRCDPISEHNRLYWYRQTLGQGPEFLTYFQNEAQLEKSRLLSDRFSAERPKGSFSTLEIQRTEQGDSAMYLCASTRDYPHNEQFFGPGTRLTVL.

The CDR3 spells CASSLSRGYGYTF. CDR3 coding DNA: TGTGCCAGCAGCTTGAGTCGGGGCTATGGCTACACCTTC. This chain connects TRBV7-2 to TRBJ1-2; D unclear. V was trimmed by 3 bases and J by 4 bases, leaving 9 bases between them. This CDR3 contains 13 residues. Germline values: CDR1 SGHTA, CDR2 FQGNSA. The full variable domain, its missing parts supplied by reference TRBV7-2 and TRBJ1-2, is GAGVSQSPSNKVTEKGKDVELRCDPISGHTALYWYRQSLGQGLEFLIYFQGNSAPDKSGLPSDRFSAERTGGSVSTLTIQRTQQEDSAVYLCASSLSRGYGYTFGSGTRLTVV.

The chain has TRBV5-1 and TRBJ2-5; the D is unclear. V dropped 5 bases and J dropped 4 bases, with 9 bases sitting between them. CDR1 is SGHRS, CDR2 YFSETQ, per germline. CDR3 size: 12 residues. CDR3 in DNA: TGCGCCAGCAGTTTGACGGGAGAGACCCAGTACTTC. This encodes CASSLTGETQYF.

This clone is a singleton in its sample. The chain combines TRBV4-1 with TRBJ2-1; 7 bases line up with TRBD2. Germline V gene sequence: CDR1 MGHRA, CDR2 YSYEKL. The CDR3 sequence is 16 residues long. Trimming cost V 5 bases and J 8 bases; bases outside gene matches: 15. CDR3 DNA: TGCGCCAGCAGCGAAGTTCTCCGGGACCGGGGGGATGAGCAGTTCTTC. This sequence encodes CASSEVLRDRGDEQFF.

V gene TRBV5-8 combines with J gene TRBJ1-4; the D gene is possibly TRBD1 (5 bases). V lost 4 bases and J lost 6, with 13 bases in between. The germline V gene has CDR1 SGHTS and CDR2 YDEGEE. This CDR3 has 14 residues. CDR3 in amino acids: CASSAGGVDEKLFF. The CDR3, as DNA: TGTGCCAGCAGCGCCGGGGGAGTAGATGAAAAACTGTTTTTT.

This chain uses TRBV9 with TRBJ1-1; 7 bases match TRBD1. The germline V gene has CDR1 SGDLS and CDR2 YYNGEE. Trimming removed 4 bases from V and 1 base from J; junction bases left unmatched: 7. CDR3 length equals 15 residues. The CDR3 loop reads CASSLGRQGNTEAFF. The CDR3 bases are TGTGCCAGCAGCCTGGGGCGACAGGGGAACACTGAAGCTTTCTTT.

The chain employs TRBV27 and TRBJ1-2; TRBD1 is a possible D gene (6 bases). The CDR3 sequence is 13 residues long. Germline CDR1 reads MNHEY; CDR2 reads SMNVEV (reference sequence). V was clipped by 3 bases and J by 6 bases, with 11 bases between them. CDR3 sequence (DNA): TGTGCCAGCAGTTTGAGCAGGGGAGATGGCTACACCTTC. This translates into CASSLSRGDGYTF.

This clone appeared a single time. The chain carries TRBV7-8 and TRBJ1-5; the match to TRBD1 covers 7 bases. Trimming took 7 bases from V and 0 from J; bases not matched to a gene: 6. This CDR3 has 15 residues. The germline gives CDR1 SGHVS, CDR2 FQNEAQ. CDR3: CASTENRGSNQPQHF. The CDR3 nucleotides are TGTGCCAGCACCGAAAACAGGGGTAGCAATCAGCCCCAGCATTTT. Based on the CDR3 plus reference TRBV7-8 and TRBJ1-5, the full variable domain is GAGVSQSPRYKVAKRGQDVALRCDPISGHVSLFWYQQALGQGPEFLTYFQNEAQLDKSGLPSDRFFAERPEGSVSTLKIQRTQQEDSAVYLCASTENRGSNQPQHFGDGTRLSIL.

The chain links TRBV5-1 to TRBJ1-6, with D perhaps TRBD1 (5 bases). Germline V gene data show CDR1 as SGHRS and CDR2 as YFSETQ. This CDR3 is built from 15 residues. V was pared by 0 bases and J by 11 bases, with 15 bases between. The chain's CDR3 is CASSLAGQGRTPLHF. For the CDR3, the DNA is TGCGCCAGCAGCTTGGCCGGGCAGGGCAGGACACCCCTCCACTTT.

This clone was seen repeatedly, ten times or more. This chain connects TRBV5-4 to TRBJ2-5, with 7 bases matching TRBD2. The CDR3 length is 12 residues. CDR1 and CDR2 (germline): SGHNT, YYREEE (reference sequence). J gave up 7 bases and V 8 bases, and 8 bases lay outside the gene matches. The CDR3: CASKRDSGTQYF. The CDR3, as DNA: TGTGCCAGTAAGCGGGATTCGGGGACCCAGTACTTC.